Described below is a single T cell receptor (beta chain) sequence and its context. What it recognizes is unknown. This entry is derived from a study of PD-1 blockade in classical Hodgkin lymphoma. Whole-study findings and limits: Complete responders matched newly diagnosed patients in baseline diversity. Newly diagnosed patients were reported to exhibit reduced baseline TCR diversity relative to healthy donors. CD4+ TCR diversity, unlike CD8+, rose significantly by C4D1.

Repertoires were generated with immunoSEQ multiplex PCR, while TCRdb's copy carries only in-frame clones and drops some. The table shows about 94,000 clones, with 85% to 90% occurring only once. From germline, CDR1 is MNHEY and CDR2 SMNVEV (reference sequence). V lost 6 bases and J lost 5, with 10 bases in between. CDR3 size: 13 residues. All trial patients relapsed after autologous stem cell transplantation. Complete response, partial response or progressive disease was recorded as best response. This chain uses TRBV27 with TRBJ2-2; D might be TRBD1 (6 bases). The receptor comes from a human donor with classical Hodgkin lymphoma. Sequencing was performed on peripheral blood mononuclear cells (PBMCs), taken before the second cycle of nivolumab. The CDR3 reads CASSPTGTGELFF. CDR3 bases: TGTGCCAGCAGCCCTACAGGGACCGGGGAGCTGTTTTTT.